This TCR beta chain was recovered during a study of T cells in Graves' hyperthyroidism and ophthalmopathy. This clonotype was counted only a few times. Germline-derived CDR1 and CDR2 are MNHEY and SMNVEV (reference sequence). This CDR3 region has 16 residues. Trimming took 1 base from V and 5 from J; bases not matched to a gene: 9. Amplified TCR beta CDR3 regions came from RNA transcripts. First-round RT-PCR with HTBI primers amplified the TCR CDR3 region. One entry per CDR3 protein results from TCRdb running MiXCR on the multiplex PCR reads. This sample yields about 420,000 distinct CDR3 sequences, of which roughly 13% are seen a single time; about 5% belongs to the top ten.

Sequencing was performed on blood. The origin of this receptor is a woman younger than 35 with Graves' hyperthyroidism. The chain carries TRBV27 and TRBJ2-7, with 9 bases lining up with TRBD1. The CDR3 DNA follows: TGTGCCAGCAGTTTATATGCCGGGACAGGGTCTAACGAGCAGTACTTC. As protein: CASSLYAGTGSNEQYF.